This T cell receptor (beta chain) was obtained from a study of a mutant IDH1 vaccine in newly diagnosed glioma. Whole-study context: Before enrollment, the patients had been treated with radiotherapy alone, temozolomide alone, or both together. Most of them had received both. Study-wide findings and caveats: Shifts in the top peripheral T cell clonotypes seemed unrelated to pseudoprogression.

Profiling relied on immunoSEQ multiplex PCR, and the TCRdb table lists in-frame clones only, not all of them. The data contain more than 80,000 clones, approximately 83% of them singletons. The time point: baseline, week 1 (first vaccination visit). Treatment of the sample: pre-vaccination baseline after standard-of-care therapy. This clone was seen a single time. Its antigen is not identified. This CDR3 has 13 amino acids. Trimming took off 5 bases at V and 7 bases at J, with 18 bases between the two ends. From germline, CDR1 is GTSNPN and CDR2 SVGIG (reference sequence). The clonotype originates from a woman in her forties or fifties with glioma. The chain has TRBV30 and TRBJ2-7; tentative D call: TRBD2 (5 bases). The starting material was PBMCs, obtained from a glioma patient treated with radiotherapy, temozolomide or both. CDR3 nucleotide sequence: TGTGCCTGGGCAGATGGCTACCGGGAAGAGCAGTACTTC. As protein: CAWADGYREEQYF.